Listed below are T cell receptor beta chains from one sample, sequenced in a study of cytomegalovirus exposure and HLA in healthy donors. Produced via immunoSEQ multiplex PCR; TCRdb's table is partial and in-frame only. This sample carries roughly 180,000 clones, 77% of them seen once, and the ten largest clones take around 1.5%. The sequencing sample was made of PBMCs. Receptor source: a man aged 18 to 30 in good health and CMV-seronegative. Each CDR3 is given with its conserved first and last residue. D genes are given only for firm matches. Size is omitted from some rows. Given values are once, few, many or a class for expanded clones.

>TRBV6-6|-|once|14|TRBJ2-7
TGTGCCAGCAGTTACTCGCAGGGTACCTACGAGCAGTACTTC
CASSYSQGTYEQYF
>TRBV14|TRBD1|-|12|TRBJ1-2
TGTGCCAGCAGTCAAGGGGGCCCTTTCTACACCTTC
CASSQGGPFYTF
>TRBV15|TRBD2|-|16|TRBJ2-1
TGTGCCACCAGCAGTCCCCAGACTAGCGGGAATACTGAGCAGTTCTTC
CATSSPQTSGNTEQFF
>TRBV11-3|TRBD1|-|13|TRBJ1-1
TGTGCCAGCAGCTTACAGGGGGATTCTGAAGCTTTCTTT
CASSLQGDSEAFF
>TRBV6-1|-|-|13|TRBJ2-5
TGTGCCAGCAGTAAACTAGTTGAAGAGACCCAGTACTTC
CASSKLVEETQYF
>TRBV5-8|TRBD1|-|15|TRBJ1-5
TGTGCCAGCAGCCCCGGGACAGGGGGCCCGGGGCCCCAGCATTTT
CASSPGTGGPGPQHF
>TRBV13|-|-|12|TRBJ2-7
TGTGCCAGCAGCTTAGACGGTAACGAGCAGTACTTC
CASSLDGNEQYF
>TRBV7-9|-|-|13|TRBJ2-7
TGTGCCAGCAGCTTAGGTTCATTCTACGAGCAGTACTTC
CASSLGSFYEQYF
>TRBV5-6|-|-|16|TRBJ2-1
TGTGCCAGCAGCTTCGACAGGTTTTCTTCCTACAATGAGCAGTTCTTC
CASSFDRFSSYNEQFF
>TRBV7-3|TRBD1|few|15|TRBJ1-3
TGTGCCAGCAGCGCCGACAGGGGCGATGGAAACACCATATATTTT
CASSADRGDGNTIYF
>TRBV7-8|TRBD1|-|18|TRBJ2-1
TGTGCCAGCAGCTTAGAGGGCAGGGGGCGAAGCTCCTACAATGAGCAGTTCTTC
CASSLEGRGRSSYNEQFF
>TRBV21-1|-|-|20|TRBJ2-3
TGTGCCAGCAGCCCCTCTACTAAGGTGTTTGTGCCGAACAGCACAGATACGCAGTATTTT
CASSPSTKVFVPNSTDTQYF
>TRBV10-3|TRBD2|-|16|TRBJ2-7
TGTGCCATCAGGGGACTAGCGGGGGGGCTAATAAACGAGCAGTACTTC
CAIRGLAGGLINEQYF
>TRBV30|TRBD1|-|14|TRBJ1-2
TGCGCCTGGGACAGGGGGCGCTTGGGCTATGGCTACACCTTC
CAWDRGRLGYGYTF
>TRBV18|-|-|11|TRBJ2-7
TGTGCCAGACAGGGTTTTTACGAGCAGTACTTC
CARQGFYEQYF
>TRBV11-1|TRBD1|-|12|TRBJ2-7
TGTGCCAGCGGACAGGGGAGGTACGAGCAGTACTTC
CASGQGRYEQYF
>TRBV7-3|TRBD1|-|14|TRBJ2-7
TGTGCCAGCAGCCCTGACAGGGCTTTTTACGAGCAGTACTTC
CASSPDRAFYEQYF
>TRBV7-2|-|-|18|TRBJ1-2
TGTGCCAGCAGCTTAGCGGTGGGAGCCGCAGGATCCAACTATGGCTACACCTTC
CASSLAVGAAGSNYGYTF
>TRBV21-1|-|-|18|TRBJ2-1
TGTGCCAGCAGCAAAGAAGCAGCGGGAGGGCCGCGCTCGCATGAGCAGTTCTTC
CASSKEAAGGPRSHEQFF
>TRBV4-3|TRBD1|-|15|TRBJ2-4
TGCGCCAGCAGCCAAGCCGGGACAGGGAGGAACATTCAGTACTTC
CASSQAGTGRNIQYF
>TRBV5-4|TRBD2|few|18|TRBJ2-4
TGTGCCAGCAGCCCCTACGGGGCGGGAGGGATAGCCAAAAACATTCAGTACTTC
CASSPYGAGGIAKNIQYF
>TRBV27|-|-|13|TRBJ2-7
TGTGCCAGCAGTCAGACAGGTTCCTACGAGCAGTACTTC
CASSQTGSYEQYF
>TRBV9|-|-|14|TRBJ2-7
TGTGCCAGCAGCCCGGGCGGACAGCCCTACGAGCAGTACTTC
CASSPGGQPYEQYF
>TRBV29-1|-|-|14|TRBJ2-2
TGCAGCGTTAAAGGTGGAAGGGGCACCGGGGAGCTGTTTTTT
CSVKGGRGTGELFF
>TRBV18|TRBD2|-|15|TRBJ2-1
TGTGCCAGCTCTGGGACTAGCGGGGTCGGCAATGAGCAGTTCTTC
CASSGTSGVGNEQFF
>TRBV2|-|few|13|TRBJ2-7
TGTGCCAGCAGTGGGGCTCTCTCCTACGAGCAGTACTTC
CASSGALSYEQYF
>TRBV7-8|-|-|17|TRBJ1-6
TGTGCCAGCAGCTTAGAAGTAGAGGGGGGACTATATTCACCCCTCCACTTT
CASSLEVEGGLYSPLHF
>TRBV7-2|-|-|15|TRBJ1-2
TGTGCCAGCAGCCGGGCCCTCGGGAAGGACTATGGCTACACCTTC
CASSRALGKDYGYTF
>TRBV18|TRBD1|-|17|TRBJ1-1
TGTGCCAGCTCACCACTCCCCGTCGGACAGGGGGCGAATGAAGCTTTCTTT
CASSPLPVGQGANEAFF
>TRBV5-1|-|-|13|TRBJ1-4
TGCGCCAGCAGGGGGGGAGTGAATGAAAAACTGTTTTTT
CASRGGVNEKLFF
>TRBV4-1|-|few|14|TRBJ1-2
TGCGCCAGCAGCCAAGGGGGCTTTAACTATGGCTACACCTTC
CASSQGGFNYGYTF
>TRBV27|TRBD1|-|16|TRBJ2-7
TGTGCCAGCAGTTTTGGCCCGGGACAGAGACCCTACGAGCAGTACTTC
CASSFGPGQRPYEQYF